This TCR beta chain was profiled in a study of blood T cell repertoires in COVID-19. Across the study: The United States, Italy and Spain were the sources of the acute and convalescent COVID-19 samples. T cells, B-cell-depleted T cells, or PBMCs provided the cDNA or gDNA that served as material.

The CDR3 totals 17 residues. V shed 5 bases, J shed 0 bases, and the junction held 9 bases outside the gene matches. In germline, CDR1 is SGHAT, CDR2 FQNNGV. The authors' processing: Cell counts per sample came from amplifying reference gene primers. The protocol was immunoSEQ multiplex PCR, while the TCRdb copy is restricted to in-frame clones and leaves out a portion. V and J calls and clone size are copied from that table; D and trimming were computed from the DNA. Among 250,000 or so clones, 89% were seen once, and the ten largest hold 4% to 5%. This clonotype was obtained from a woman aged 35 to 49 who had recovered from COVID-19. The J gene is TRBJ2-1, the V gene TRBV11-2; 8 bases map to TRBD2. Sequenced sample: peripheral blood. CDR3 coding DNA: TGTGCCAGCAGCGGAAGACTAGCGCAGAGCTCCTACAATGAGCAGTTCTTC. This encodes CASSGRLAQSSYNEQFF.